Following are 32 T cell receptor beta chains from one sample sequenced in a study of T cells in tuberculosis. Data came from immunoSEQ multiplex PCR; TCRdb stores just in-frame clones and leaves some out. This sample has about 33,000 clones, with about 95% found just once. The sample comprised PBMCs. The receptors derive from a donor between 5 and 29 years old with latent tuberculosis or without tuberculosis infection.

The chain uses TRBV6-4 and TRBJ1-1, with TRBD1 matching 9 bases. The CDR3 contains 18 residues. J was trimmed by 1 base and V by 0 bases; bases with no gene match: 9. Germline CDR1 and CDR2: MRHNA and SNTAGT. CDR3 loop: CASSDSAPGTGRNTEAFF. The DNA for the CDR3 is TGTGCCAGCAGTGACTCTGCCCCCGGGACAGGGAGGAACACTGAAGCTTTCTTT.

The V gene is TRBV7-2, the J gene TRBJ2-6; D not resolved. This CDR3 has 15 residues. V lost 3 bases and J 0 bases, leaving 6 bases between the germline ends. Germline V gene sequence: CDR1 SGHTA, CDR2 FQGNSA. The CDR3 nucleotides read TGTGCCAGCAGCTTCTCGGGCTCTGGGGCCAACGTCCTGACTTTC. Translated: CASSFSGSGANVLTF.

The rearrangement links TRBV5-1 to TRBJ2-5; no firm D call. Germline loops: CDR1 SGHRS, CDR2 YFSETQ. Trimming removed 7 bases at V and 2 bases at J, with 9 bases between. The CDR3 loop spans 12 amino acids. The CDR3 here is CASSEEQETQYF. The CDR3 coding sequence is TGCGCCAGCTCCGAGGAACAAGAGACCCAGTACTTC.

This rearrangement joins TRBV19 to TRBJ1-6; 9 bases align to TRBD1. The CDR3 has 17 amino acids. Germline V CDR1 and CDR2: LNHDA, SQIVND (reference sequence). Trimming cost V 3 bases and J 4 bases; bases outside gene matches: 7. The CDR3: CASSILTGGRYNSPLHF. As DNA, the CDR3 is TGTGCCAGTAGTATCCTGACAGGGGGTCGATATAATTCACCCCTCCACTTT.

The chain has TRBV5-6 and TRBJ2-2, with 9 bases that match TRBD2. This CDR3 has 18 residues. The V and J ends lost 4 bases and 6 bases, in that order; junction bases with no gene match: 16. CDR1 and CDR2 from the germline V gene are SGHDT and YYEEEE. The CDR3 nucleotides are TGTGCCAGCAGCCCAGAACTCGGGACTAGCCCCCTCTCCGGGGAGCTGTTTTTT. Translating it yields CASSPELGTSPLSGELFF.

V gene TRBV21-1 combines with J gene TRBJ2-3; TRBD2 is the table's D call and was not checked against the DNA. TRBV21-1 is annotated as a pseudogene. The CDR3 sequence is 15 residues long. CDR3 amino acids: CASSKEAGATDTQYF. The DNA for the CDR3 is TGTGCCAGCAGCAAAGAGGCGGGGGCCACAGATACGCAGTATTTT.

This clone is a singleton in its sample. The rearrangement joins TRBV9 to TRBJ2-2; the D is unclear. V was trimmed by 3 bases and J by 1 base, leaving 4 bases between them. The CDR3 loop spans 13 amino acids. CDR1 SGDLS and CDR2 YYNGEE come from the germline V gene. As DNA, the CDR3 is TGTGCCAGCAGCGGACAGAACACCGGGGAGCTGTTTTTT. Amino acids: CASSGQNTGELFF.

This clone occurred once. The chain combines TRBV7-2 with TRBJ2-1; a weak D match, TRBD2 (6 bases). The CDR3 consists of 16 residues. The V gene's germline CDR1 is SGHTA and CDR2 FQGNSA. Trimming shortened V by 2 bases and J by 5 bases, and 16 bases separated the two germline ends. DNA of the CDR3: TGTGCCAGCAGCTTATTTGTCGCGGGGCCAAACAATGAGCAGTTCTTC. Translation gives CASSLFVAGPNNEQFF.

This clone was seen once. The chain links TRBV4-1 to TRBJ1-4; D possibly corresponds to TRBD1 (6 bases). CDR3 length equals 16 residues. From germline, CDR1 is MGHRA and CDR2 YSYEKL. V lost 1 base and J 4 bases, leaving 13 bases between the germline ends. For the CDR3, the DNA is TGCGCCAGCAGCCAAGGGCGAGGGGGGGGTAATGAAAAACTGTTTTTT. This encodes CASSQGRGGGNEKLFF.

The rearrangement links TRBV7-2 to TRBJ1-1; TRBD1 is a possible D gene (6 bases). The germline gives CDR1 SGHTA, CDR2 FQGNSA. The CDR3 extends over 16 amino acids. V lost 2 bases and J 0 bases, leaving 13 bases between the germline ends. The CDR3: CASSLLLQGVNTEAFF. For the CDR3, the DNA is TGTGCCAGCAGCTTACTATTACAGGGAGTGAACACTGAAGCTTTCTTT.

V and J are TRBV11-2 and TRBJ2-5; 14 bases map to TRBD2. Germline-derived CDR1 and CDR2 are SGHAT and FQNNGV. The junction had 6 bases not matched to a gene; V was cut back by 4 bases and J by 5 bases. This CDR3 is built from 16 residues. The CDR3 DNA sequence: TGTGCCAGCAGCTCAAGACTAGCGGGAGGGGGGGAGACCCAGTACTTC. Amino acids: CASSSRLAGGGETQYF.

The chain is built from TRBV2 and TRBJ2-7; 12 bases are shared with TRBD2. The V gene end was trimmed by 5 bases and the J gene end by 3 bases; junction bases not matched to a gene: 5. The CDR3 sequence is 15 residues long. CDR1 and CDR2 from the germline V gene are SNHLY and FYNNEI. This CDR3 reads CASSPTSGGSYEQYF. The CDR3 DNA reads as TGTGCCAGCAGTCCCACTAGCGGGGGGAGCTACGAGCAGTACTTC.

This sequence joins TRBV7-2 and TRBJ1-1; perhaps TRBD1 as D (6 bases). This CDR3 contains 13 residues. Trimming took off 0 bases at V and 6 bases at J, with 8 bases between the two ends. The germline gives CDR1 SGHTA, CDR2 FQGNSA. This chain's CDR3 is CASSLAGAPEAFF. Written as DNA, the CDR3 is TGTGCCAGCAGCTTAGCGGGGGCTCCTGAAGCTTTCTTT.

The chain links TRBV28 to TRBJ1-2, with 8 bases aligning to TRBD1. The CDR3 spans 13 residues. The germline gives CDR1 MDHEN, CDR2 SYDVKM. V trimming: 8 bases; J trimming: 1 base; junction bases outside the gene matches: 3. CDR3 sequence: CASGTGFNYGYTF. As DNA, the CDR3 is TGTGCCAGCGGGACAGGTTTTAACTATGGCTACACCTTC.

The rearrangement joins TRBV7-6 to TRBJ1-4; tentative D call: TRBD1 (5 bases). From germline, CDR1 is SGHVS and CDR2 FNYEAQ. V was shortened by 6 bases and J by 1 base, with 9 bases between the two germline ends. The CDR3 covers 14 residues. This CDR3 is CASRPGLTNEKLFF. The DNA for the CDR3 is TGTGCCAGCAGACCGGGACTAACTAATGAAAAACTGTTTTTT. Supplemented by reference TRBV7-6 and TRBJ1-4, the full variable domain reads GAGVSQSPRYKVTKRGQDVALRCDPISGHVSLYWYRQALGQGPEFLTYFNYEAQQDKSGLPNDRFSAERPEGSISTLTIQRTEQRDSAMYRCASRPGLTNEKLFFGSGTQLSVL.

The CDR3 nucleotides are TGTGCCAGCAGCTTAGGCGGGAGGAGCCCCTACGAGCAGTACTTC. Protein sequence: CASSLGGRSPYEQYF. The rearrangement uses TRBV13 and TRBJ2-7; 7 nucleotides match TRBD2. The CDR3 has 15 residues. The trim removed 0 bases at V and 2 bases at J, leaving 4 bases unmatched. Germline-derived CDR1 and CDR2 are PRHDT and FYEKMQ (reference sequence).

The chain employs TRBV25-1 and TRBJ1-4; TRBD1 aligns across 10 bases. The CDR3 has 13 amino acids. Germline loops: CDR1 MGHDK, CDR2 SYGVNS. Losses at the gene ends were 5 bases for V and 7 bases for J; bases not matched to a gene: 1. The CDR3 DNA reads TGTGCCAGCAGTCGGGACAGGGGTGAAAAACTGTTTTTT. Its translation is CASSRDRGEKLFF.

The chain joins TRBV7-2 to TRBJ2-1; TRBD2 is a possible D gene (5 bases). V was cut by 5 bases and J by 6 bases, with 14 bases left in between. The CDR3 totals 14 residues. Germline V lookup: CDR1 SGHTA, CDR2 FQGNSA. CDR3 DNA sequence: TGTGCCAGCAGCGGCGGGTCCCTCGGCAATGAGCAGTTCTTC. Protein product: CASSGGSLGNEQFF.

The gene calls are TRBV5-1 and TRBJ2-3, with a weak D call TRBD2 (5 bases). The length of the CDR3 is 17 residues. Germline V lookup: CDR1 SGHRS, CDR2 YFSETQ. Trimming removed 4 bases from V and 7 bases from J, with 25 bases in between. The CDR3 DNA is TGCGCCAGCAGCCCACCCGTCCTACGACTACCTAACCATACGCAGTATTTT. Its protein product is CASSPPVLRLPNHTQYF. The complete variable domain, with remaining parts taken from reference TRBV5-1 and TRBJ2-3, reads KAGVTQTPRYLIKTRGQQVTLSCSPISGHRSVSWYQQTPGQGLQFLFEYFSETQRNKGNFPGRFSGRQFSNSRSEMNVSTLELGDSALYLCASSPPVLRLPNHTQYFGPGTRLTVL.

This rearrangement joins TRBV4-1 to TRBJ2-3, with TRBD1 matching 9 bases. V lost 5 bases and J lost 2; bases outside the gene matches: 2. Germline loops: CDR1 MGHRA, CDR2 YSYEKL. The CDR3 covers 14 residues. This CDR3 reads CASSDRGNTDTQYF. In nucleotides, the CDR3 is TGCGCCAGCAGCGACAGGGGGAACACAGATACGCAGTATTTT.

The V gene is TRBV7-8, the J gene TRBJ1-3, with 12 nucleotides matching TRBD1. Germline V lookup: CDR1 SGHVS, CDR2 FQNEAQ. The CDR3 length is 17 residues. The V gene end was trimmed by 3 bases and the J gene end by 1 base; junction bases not matched to a gene: 4. The CDR3 loop reads CASSLRDRGLSGNTIYF. The DNA for the CDR3 is TGTGCCAGCAGCTTGCGGGACAGGGGGCTGTCTGGAAACACCATATATTTT. The whole variable domain, filled in from reference TRBV7-8 and TRBJ1-3, reads GAGVSQSPRYKVAKRGQDVALRCDPISGHVSLFWYQQALGQGPEFLTYFQNEAQLDKSGLPSDRFFAERPEGSVSTLKIQRTQQEDSAVYLCASSLRDRGLSGNTIYFGEGSWLTVV.

V is TRBV11-1 and J is TRBJ2-3; 7 bases line up with TRBD1. CDR1 SGHAT and CDR2 FQDESV come from the germline V gene (reference sequence). With V trimmed by 5 bases and J by 2 bases, 4 bases remained unmatched. There are 14 residues in the CDR3. This chain's CDR3 is CASSPDRVTDTQYF. CDR3 nucleotide sequence: TGTGCCAGCAGCCCCGACAGGGTCACAGATACGCAGTATTTT.

This chain joins TRBV28 and TRBJ1-2; D uncertain. Per the germline V gene, CDR1 is MDHEN and CDR2 is SYDVKM. This CDR3 has 15 residues. The V gene lost 4 bases and the J gene lost 4 bases, with 16 bases spanning the gap. CDR3 nucleotides: TGTGCCAGCAGTTCGACCCTTTTAAGGAGCTATGGCTACACCTTC. It codes for CASSSTLLRSYGYTF.

This clone was found once. The V and J genes are TRBV27 and TRBJ2-1; maybe TRBD1 (6 bases). V was pared by 7 bases and J by 1 base, with 11 bases between. This CDR3 is 14 amino acids long. CDR1 is MNHEY, CDR2 SMNVEV, per germline (reference sequence). CDR3 nucleotide sequence: TGTGCCAGCACCCTAGGGGGATCCTACAATGAGCAGTTCTTC. Translated, it gives CASTLGGSYNEQFF.

A single count supports this clone. This sequence joins TRBV7-6 and TRBJ2-7; 9 nucleotides match TRBD1. The V gene end was trimmed by 1 base and the J gene end by 3 bases; junction bases not matched to a gene: 4. CDR1 is SGHVS and CDR2 is FNYEAQ in the germline V gene. This CDR3 has 15 residues. The CDR3 here is CASSLGGTGYYEQYF. CDR3 sequence (DNA): TGTGCCAGCAGCTTAGGTGGGACAGGGTACTACGAGCAGTACTTC.

Written as DNA, the CDR3 is TGTGCCAGCTACCGACGGAGAATGAACACTGAAGCTTTCTTT. It encodes CASYRRRMNTEAFF. The V call is TRBV6-5, the J call TRBJ1-1; D gene ambiguous. V shed 8 bases and J shed 0 bases, with 13 bases lying between them. The CDR3 contains 14 residues. CDR1 is MNHEY and CDR2 is SVGAGI in the germline V gene.

The rearrangement links TRBV5-6 to TRBJ2-7; 7 nucleotides line up with TRBD2. Trimming cost V 7 bases and J 2 bases; bases outside gene matches: 9. This CDR3 has 14 residues. Germline lookup yields CDR1 SGHDT and CDR2 YYEEEE. CDR3 DNA: TGTGCCAGCTCGCTGGGGGGGGTTACCTACGAGCAGTACTTC. As protein: CASSLGGVTYEQYF.

This sequence joins TRBV16 and TRBJ2-4; 8 bases are a match to TRBD1. This CDR3 is built from 15 residues. Trimming at V came to 4 bases and at J to 5 bases, leaving 7 bases not matched to a gene. Germline-derived CDR1 and CDR2 are KGHSY and FQNENV. In nucleotides, the CDR3 is TGTGCCAGCAGCCCGACCGGGACAGGCGAAAACATTCAGTACTTC. It codes for CASSPTGTGENIQYF.

This chain links TRBV4-1 with TRBJ2-2, with TRBD1 matching 8 bases. V shed 5 bases, J shed 3 bases, and the junction held 8 bases outside the gene matches. The CDR3 is 16 amino acids. Germline CDR1 is MGHRA and CDR2 is YSYEKL. This CDR3 is CASSDLDRVDTGELFF. CDR3 coding DNA: TGCGCCAGCAGCGACCTGGACAGGGTTGACACCGGGGAGCTGTTTTTT.

The sample holds one count of this clone. The genes are TRBV29-1 and TRBJ2-7, with D possibly matching TRBD2 (6 bases). Germline CDR1 reads SQVTM; CDR2 reads ANQGSEA. The V end was cut by 0 bases, the J end by 5 bases, with 17 bases between. This CDR3 is built from 15 residues. In DNA form, the CDR3 reads TGCAGCGTTGAAGATATTTCGGGGGAAGCGGACGAGCAGTACTTC. Its protein is CSVEDISGEADEQYF.

This clone occurred once. The V and J genes are TRBV25-1 and TRBJ2-3; D gene unclear. Trimming shortened V by 3 bases and J by 6 bases, and 4 bases separated the two germline ends. This CDR3 contains 11 residues. Germline CDR1 reads MGHDK; CDR2 reads SYGVNS. CDR3 bases: TGTGCCAGCAGTGATCGGGATACGCAGTATTTT. Translated: CASSDRDTQYF.

The chain employs TRBV27 and TRBJ2-5; TRBD2 agrees at 16 bases. The germline V gene encodes CDR1 MNHEY and CDR2 SMNVEV (reference sequence). V lost 3 bases and J lost 1; bases outside the gene matches: 8. The CDR3 is 19 residues long. CDR3 DNA sequence: TGTGCCAGCAGTTTCCTGGGACTAGCGGGAGGGCTCCCCCAAGAGACCCAGTACTTC. This codes for CASSFLGLAGGLPQETQYF.